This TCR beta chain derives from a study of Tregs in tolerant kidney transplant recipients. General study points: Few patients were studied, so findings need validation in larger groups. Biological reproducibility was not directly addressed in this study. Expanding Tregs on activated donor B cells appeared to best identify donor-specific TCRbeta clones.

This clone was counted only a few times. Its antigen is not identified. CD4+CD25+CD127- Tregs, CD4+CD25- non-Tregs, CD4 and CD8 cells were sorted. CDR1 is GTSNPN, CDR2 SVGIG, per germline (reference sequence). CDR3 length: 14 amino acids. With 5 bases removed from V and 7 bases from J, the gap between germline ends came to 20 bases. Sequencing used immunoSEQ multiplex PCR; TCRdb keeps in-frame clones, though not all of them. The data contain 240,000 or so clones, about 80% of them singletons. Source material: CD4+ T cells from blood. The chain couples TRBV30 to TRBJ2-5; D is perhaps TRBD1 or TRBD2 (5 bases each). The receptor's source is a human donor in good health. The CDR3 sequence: CAWGRARAGGTQYF. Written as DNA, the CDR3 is TGTGCCTGGGGCCGGGCCAGGGCGGGTGGGACCCAGTACTTC.